Below, one T cell receptor beta chain is given with its context. What it recognizes is unknown. Other DNA sequences in this specimen translate into the identical CDR3. Using immunoSEQ multiplex PCR, the repertoire was profiled, and TCRdb retains in-frame clones only, with some absent. The sample lists approximately 2,300,000 clones, just under 95% occurring once. These data belong to a study of shared clonotypes between healthy human individuals. Whole-study results and caveats: Non-shared clonotypes had lower generation probabilities than those shared by all four donors. Large sequencing depth failed to make sorted-subset sequencing complete, rarefaction showed. Approximately 5.3% was the fraction of naive CD4 clonotypes found shared across several donors.

This CDR3 spans 15 amino acids. Germline CDR1 and CDR2: MGHRA and YSYEKL. Trimming cost V 1 base and J 6 bases; bases outside gene matches: 6. Source material: naive CD4+ T cells from PBMCs. Subset reported: CD45RA+ positively selected. The chain is built from TRBV4-1 and TRBJ2-1, with 7 bases matching TRBD2. The receptor was isolated from a man aged 18 to 30 in good health. Some clones in this sample may be carry-over from other donors' samples. CDR3 sequence (DNA): TGCGCCAGCAGCCAAGTGGCGGGAGTTCCCAATGAGCAGTTCTTC. This encodes CASSQVAGVPNEQFF.